The rows below give T cell receptor beta chains drawn from one sample of a study of blood T cell repertoires in COVID-19. The method was immunoSEQ multiplex PCR; TCRdb's version includes in-frame clones alone and lacks a portion of them. The sample lists some 120,000 clones, roughly 80% occurring once. The sample was peripheral blood. The receptors shown here come from a man at least 80 years old with COVID-19, enrolled during active disease. Both conserved end residues are part of each CDR3. D genes are given only for firm matches. Part of the rows lack a size; the others show once, few, many or a class for expanded clones.

>once|NA|TRBJ1-1|TRBV5-1
TGCGCCAGCAGCTCCCAGGGCGGGGACACTGAAGCTTTCTTT
CASSSQGGDTEAFF
>NA|NA|TRBJ2-7|TRBV7-9
TGTGCCAGCAGCTTAGAAATCCCCTCCCGTGGGACACCCTACGAGCAGTACTTC
CASSLEIPSRGTPYEQYF
>once|TRBD1|TRBJ1-1|TRBV6-5
TGTGCCAGCGTGAAGGGGGCGGAAGGAACGCCTGAAGCTTTCTTT
CASVKGAEGTPEAFF
>NA|NA|TRBJ2-5|TRBV5-5
TGTGCCAGCAGCTTGGACAGGTCCTACCAAGAGACCCAGTACTTC
CASSLDRSYQETQYF
>NA|NA|TRBJ2-1|TRBV2
TGTGCCAGCAGGGCGGGCTGGGGTGAGCAGTTCTTC
CASRAGWGEQFF
>NA|NA|TRBJ2-5|TRBV10-1
TGCGCCAGCAGCCGGGATATCCAAGAGACCCAGTACTTC
CASSRDIQETQYF
>few|NA|TRBJ1-4|TRBV18
TGTGCCAGCTCCCCGCAAGGCGGACTTGCAACTAATGAAAAACTGTTTTTT
CASSPQGGLATNEKLFF
>NA|NA|TRBJ2-3|TRBV5-1
TGCGCCAGCAGCTTGGAAGCTTTCACAGATACGCAGTATTTT
CASSLEAFTDTQYF
>NA|TRBD2|TRBJ2-1|TRBV4-1
TGCGCCAGCAGCCAGAAAATAGCGGGAGCCTTCAATGAGCAGTTCTTC
CASSQKIAGAFNEQFF
>NA|NA|TRBJ2-7|TRBV27
TGTGCCAGCAGTTTATACCCCAGCTCCTACGAGCAGTACTTC
CASSLYPSSYEQYF